This is a list of T cell receptor beta chains from one sample in a study of blood T cell repertoires in COVID-19. The repertoire was sequenced with immunoSEQ multiplex PCR; TCRdb's copy has only in-frame clones and lacks some. The table records about 360,000 clones, approximately 86% of them present only once. Sequences were obtained from peripheral blood. The receptors were sampled from a human donor in a cohort sampled during active COVID-19. Each CDR3 is given with its conserved first and last residue. The order of the fields is clone size, V gene, D gene, J gene, CDR3 protein, CDR3 DNA. D genes are given only for firm matches. Clone size is not always given. Where it is, it says once, few, many or a class for expanded clones.

.	TRBV24-1	TRBD1	TRBJ1-2	CATSDYRGLWGYTF	TGTGCCACCAGTGACTACAGGGGGCTCTGGGGCTACACCTTC
.	TRBV28	.	TRBJ2-7	CASSSGQTYDEQYF	TGTGCCAGCAGTAGTGGACAGACGTACGACGAGCAGTACTTC
once	TRBV10-3	TRBD1	TRBJ1-1	CATGRQGTEAFF	TGTGCCACCGGCCGACAGGGGACTGAAGCTTTCTTT
.	TRBV28	TRBD2	TRBJ2-5	CASSFMTSGRAKSETQYF	TGTGCCAGCAGTTTTATGACTAGCGGGAGGGCCAAATCAGAGACCCAGTACTTC
.	TRBV19	.	TRBJ2-7	CASSGTADSYEQYF	TGTGCCAGTAGTGGTACCGCGGATTCCTACGAGCAGTACTTC
.	TRBV11-2	.	TRBJ2-5	CASSLSVEKTQYF	TGTGCCAGCAGCTTATCGGTAGAGAAGACCCAGTACTTC
.	TRBV10-3	.	TRBJ1-6	CAISESTRDSPLHF	TGTGCCATCAGTGAGTCAACGCGGGATTCACCCCTCCACTTT
.	TRBV5-1	TRBD1	TRBJ1-1	CASSLRRTGNTEAFF	TGCGCCAGCAGCTTACGGCGGACAGGGAACACTGAAGCTTTCTTT
.	TRBV10-3	TRBD1	TRBJ2-2	CAISTGTGLTGELFF	TGTGCCATCAGCACCGGGACAGGGTTGACCGGGGAGCTGTTTTTT
.	TRBV3-1/TRBV3-2	.	TRBJ2-7	CASSQVPGTSEYF	TGTGCCAGCAGCCAAGTTCCGGGTACGTCGGAGTACTTC
.	TRBV19	.	TRBJ2-7	CASSRQLWDYEQYF	TGTGCCAGTAGTAGACAGCTTTGGGACTACGAGCAGTACTTC
once	TRBV19	TRBD1	TRBJ1-2	CASSRAQQGAGYTF	TGTGCCAGTAGCCGCGCCCAGCAGGGGGCTGGCTACACCTTC
.	TRBV7-2	.	TRBJ2-6	CASSLRESGANVLTF	TGTGCCAGCAGCTTACGGGAATCTGGGGCCAACGTCCTGACTTTC
.	TRBV15	TRBD1	TRBJ2-1	CATSGDTGANEQFF	TGTGCCACCAGCGGTGATACAGGGGCGAATGAGCAGTTCTTC
.	TRBV7-3	.	TRBJ1-4	CASQTASSQEGQEKLFF	TGTGCCAGCCAAACGGCAAGCTCGCAGGAGGGGCAGGAAAAACTGTTTTTT
once	TRBV7-9	.	TRBJ1-2	CASSLVATGYTF	TGTGCCAGCAGCTTAGTAGCTACAGGCTACACCTTC
few	TRBV9	.	TRBJ2-7	CASSVAGTSYEQYF	TGTGCCAGCAGCGTAGCGGGAACCTCCTACGAGCAGTACTTC
.	TRBV11-2	.	TRBJ1-1	CASSFHRNTEAFF	TGTGCCAGCAGCTTCCACAGGAACACTGAAGCTTTCTTT
.	TRBV28	TRBD2	TRBJ2-7	CASRSSGRRYEQYF	TGTGCCAGCAGGTCTAGCGGGAGGAGGTACGAGCAGTACTTC
.	TRBV7-3	TRBD2	TRBJ2-3	CASSPNSGASTDTQYF	TGTGCCAGCAGCCCGAATAGCGGGGCTAGCACAGATACGCAGTATTTT
.	TRBV7-8	TRBD1	TRBJ1-3	CASSSYDRGGNTIYF	TGTGCCAGCAGCTCTTATGACAGGGGCGGAAACACCATATATTTT
.	TRBV5-1	.	TRBJ2-1	CASSPGRAGPEEEQFF	TGCGCCAGCAGCCCTGGTCGGGCGGGGCCCGAGGAGGAGCAGTTCTTC
.	TRBV7-2	.	TRBJ1-3	CASSLVGRRSGNTIYF	TGTGCCAGCAGCTTAGTGGGGCGCCGCTCTGGAAACACCATATATTTT
.	TRBV7-6	.	TRBJ2-3	CASSPRRSTDTQYF	TGTGCCAGCAGCCCCCGCCGGAGCACAGATACGCAGTATTTT
.	TRBV6-1	TRBD2	TRBJ2-5	CASSEGRRGAPGETQYF	TGTGCCAGCAGTGAAGGGCGGCGGGGGGCCCCTGGGGAGACCCAGTACTTC
.	TRBV15	.	TRBJ2-7	CATSKRSSSYEQYF	TGTGCCACCAGCAAAAGGAGTAGCTCCTACGAGCAGTACTTC
.	TRBV5-1	.	TRBJ2-5	CASSLSQGSRETQYF	TGCGCCAGCAGCTTGTCCCAGGGGTCTAGGGAGACCCAGTACTTC
once	TRBV3-1/TRBV3-2	.	TRBJ1-1	CASSQDRKRAEAFF	TGTGCCAGCAGCCAAGATAGGAAGCGGGCTGAAGCTTTCTTT
.	TRBV19	.	TRBJ2-1	CASSRDSSNEQFF	TGTGCCAGTAGTAGGGACTCTTCCAATGAGCAGTTCTTC
few	TRBV11-2	.	TRBJ2-3	CASSLDPSSDTQYF	TGTGCCAGCAGCTTAGATCCTTCGTCAGATACGCAGTATTTT
.	TRBV6-1	.	TRBJ2-7	CASSEETANSYEQYF	TGTGCCAGCAGTGAAGAGACAGCGAACTCCTACGAGCAGTACTTC
.	TRBV15	TRBD1	TRBJ1-5	CATSGLWDRLRYSNQPQHF	TGTGCCACCAGCGGACTTTGGGACAGATTAAGATATAGCAATCAGCCCCAGCATTTT
once	TRBV3-1/TRBV3-2	TRBD2	TRBJ2-5	CASSLGTSGGAGETQYF	TGTGCCAGCAGCCTCGGGACTAGCGGGGGGGCCGGAGAGACCCAGTACTTC
.	TRBV6-6	.	TRBJ2-7	CATSGDSAYEQYF	TGTGCCACCTCTGGGGATAGCGCTTACGAGCAGTACTTC
.	TRBV30	TRBD1	TRBJ2-5	CAFTRDRVETQYF	TGTGCCTTTACCCGGGACAGGGTCGAGACCCAGTACTTC
.	TRBV7-2	.	TRBJ2-7	CASTKGGTYEQYF	TGTGCCAGCACCAAGGGGGGGACCTACGAGCAGTACTTC
.	TRBV6-5	TRBD2	TRBJ2-7	CASSYGLAGSYEQYF	TGTGCCAGCAGTTACGGTCTAGCGGGATCCTACGAGCAGTACTTC
.	TRBV7-9	TRBD2	TRBJ2-5	CASSQWGGLDSAQETQYF	TGTGCCAGCAGTCAATGGGGGGGACTTGACTCGGCTCAAGAGACCCAGTACTTC
.	TRBV7-9	TRBD1	TRBJ2-7	CASSTGGPGEQYF	TGTGCCAGCAGCACAGGGGGGCCGGGGGAGCAGTACTTC
once	TRBV7-8	.	TRBJ1-1	CASSLGQSNTEAFF	TGTGCCAGCAGCTTAGGACAGTCGAACACTGAAGCTTTCTTT
many	TRBV28	TRBD1	TRBJ1-2	CASSLSLGQGDYGYTF	TGTGCCAGCAGCCTTTCCCTCGGACAGGGGGACTATGGCTACACCTTC
.	TRBV5-4	.	TRBJ1-1	CASSFGGTEAFF	TGTGCCAGCAGCTTCGGGGGCACTGAAGCTTTCTTT